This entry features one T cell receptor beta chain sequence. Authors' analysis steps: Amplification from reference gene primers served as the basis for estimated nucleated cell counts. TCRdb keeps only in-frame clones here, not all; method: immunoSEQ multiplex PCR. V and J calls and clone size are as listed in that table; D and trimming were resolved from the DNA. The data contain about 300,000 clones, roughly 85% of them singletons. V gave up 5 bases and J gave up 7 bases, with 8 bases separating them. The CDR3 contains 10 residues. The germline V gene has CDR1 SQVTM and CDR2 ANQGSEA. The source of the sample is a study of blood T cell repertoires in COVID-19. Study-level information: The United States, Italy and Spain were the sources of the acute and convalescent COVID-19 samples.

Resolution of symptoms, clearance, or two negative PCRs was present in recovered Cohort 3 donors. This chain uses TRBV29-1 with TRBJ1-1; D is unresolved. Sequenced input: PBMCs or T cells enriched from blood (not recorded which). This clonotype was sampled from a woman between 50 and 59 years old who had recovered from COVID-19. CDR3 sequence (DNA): TGCAGCGTTATGAGGCATGAAGCTTTCTTT. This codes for CSVMRHEAFF.